This T cell receptor beta chain came from a study of response to subunit inactivated influenza vaccine. Study observations and caveats: Seasonal influenza vaccination, on each occasion, was suggested by the authors to recruit few new T cells.

Trimming left V 5 bases short and J 0 bases short, with 7 bases between. The CDR3 spans 13 residues. Each CDR3 protein is one row after TCRdb ran MiXCR on the RT-PCR reads. The table lists approximately 490,000 distinct CDR3 sequences, approximately 7.3% of them singletons. As regards this clonotype: The antigen is not known.

The origin of this receptor is a man aged 45 to 75 who received an inactivated influenza vaccine. This chain connects TRBV12-3 or TRBV12-4 to TRBJ1-1; D is unclear. Sequenced material: PBMCs from blood, taken around 2 years after vaccination. In nucleotides, the CDR3 is TGTGCCAGCAGTACCACAATGAACACTGAAGCTTTCTTT. Encoded protein: CASSTTMNTEAFF.